The 20 T cell receptor beta chains reported below all come from one sample, sequenced in a study of blood T cells in healthy people across ages. The use of a sample-barcoded 5' primer and a J-beta primer mix characterized a second PCR of roughly 7 to 12 cycles. TCRdb redid the calling of the 5' RACE reads with MiXCR, one entry per CDR3 protein. This table has some 1,500,000 distinct CDR3 sequences, roughly two fifths appearing once. Specimen: blood. Receptors were obtained from a woman in her late teens or twenties in good health.

The chain links TRBV7-8 to TRBJ1-2; D is unresolved. The germline V and J ends were trimmed by 6 bases and 4 bases, with 24 bases remaining between them. Germline V gives CDR1 SGHVS, CDR2 FQNEAQ. This CDR3 contains 17 residues. The CDR3, as DNA: TGTGCCAGCAGTCCCTCTAAGGCGGAGACACCTCGCTATGGCTACACCTTC. Amino acids: CASSPSKAETPRYGYTF.

This clonotype appeared a few times. This chain links TRBV4-3 with TRBJ2-7; TRBD1 agrees at 7 bases. V was pared by 0 bases and J by 5 bases, with 7 bases of the junction left unmatched. Germline CDR1 LGHNA, CDR2 YSLEER. The CDR3 sequence is 15 residues long. CDR3 loop: CASSQDNRGWDEQYF. As DNA, the CDR3 is TGCGCCAGCAGCCAAGATAACAGGGGCTGGGACGAGCAGTACTTC.

V usage is TRBV15 and J usage is TRBJ1-2; D gene uncertain. V lost 0 bases and J lost 0, with 11 bases in between. In germline, CDR1 is LNHNV, CDR2 YYDKDF (reference sequence). CDR3 length: 16 amino acids. The CDR3 spells CATSRDDGFSNYGYTF. The CDR3 DNA follows: TGTGCCACCAGCAGAGACGACGGATTCTCTAACTATGGCTACACCTTC.

The J gene is TRBJ1-2, the V gene TRBV3-1; a weak D match, TRBD1 (6 bases). The CDR3 totals 14 residues. Trimming cost V 6 bases and J 4 bases, with 15 bases left between them. Germline V gene sequence: CDR1 LGHDT, CDR2 YNNKEL (reference sequence). The CDR3 loop is CASSPELDSYGYTF. CDR3 bases: TGTGCCAGCAGTCCCGAATTGGACAGCTATGGCTACACCTTC.

The V call is TRBV21-1, the J call TRBJ2-3. TRBV21-1 is a recognized pseudogene. The CDR3 extends over 17 amino acids. The CDR3 DNA reads TGTGCCGGCAGCAAAAGTTGGAACAACCTTAGCACAGATACGCAGTATTTT. As protein: CAGSKSWNNLSTDTQYF.

The J gene is TRBJ2-6, the V gene TRBV7-2, with TRBD1 identical over 9 bases. The CDR3 is 18 residues long. Germline CDR1 SGHTA, CDR2 FQGNSA. Losses at the gene ends were 7 bases for V and 0 bases for J; bases not matched to a gene: 10. The CDR3 protein is CASTKTGGFLSGANVLTF. Here the CDR3 DNA reads TGTGCCAGCACTAAGACAGGGGGATTCCTCTCTGGGGCCAACGTCCTGACTTTC.

This rearrangement joins TRBV29-1 to TRBJ2-5; D is ambiguous. V was trimmed by 4 bases and J by 2 bases, leaving 8 bases between them. The CDR3 spans 12 residues. Germline CDR1 SQVTM, CDR2 ANQGSEA. Here the CDR3 reads CSVAAPQETQYF. DNA of the CDR3: TGCAGCGTTGCGGCACCTCAAGAGACCCAGTACTTC.

This clonotype was seen more than once but under ten times. This CDR3 is CSASPDGVYYNEQYF. CDR3 bases: TGCAGTGCTAGTCCCGACGGAGTGTACTACAATGAGCAGTACTTC. The chain joins TRBV20-1 to TRBJ2-5; no clear D. The V end lost 3 bases, the J end lost 11 bases, and 25 bases lay between the germline ends. In germline, CDR1 is DFQATT, CDR2 SNEGSKA (reference sequence). The CDR3 runs to 15 residues.

The DNA for the CDR3 is TGTGCCAGCAGTGATGGGACAGGGCTGAATGAGCAGTTCTTC. Amino acid sequence: CASSDGTGLNEQFF. This chain joins TRBV25-1 and TRBJ2-1; 9 bases match TRBD1. The CDR3 sequence is 14 residues long. V lost 3 bases and J lost 7; bases outside the gene matches: 4. Per the germline V gene, CDR1 is MGHDK and CDR2 is SYGVNS.

The rearrangement links TRBV10-3 to TRBJ2-4, with TRBD1 matching 12 bases. The J call is uncertain, as TRBJ2-7 better fits the DNA end. The CDR3 runs to 13 residues. Germline assignment: CDR1 ENHRY and CDR2 SYGVKD. CDR3 residues: CAIRGTGGDEQYF. CDR3 bases: TGTGCCATCAGAGGGACAGGGGGCGACGAGCAGTACTTC.

Only a few counts were recorded for this clonotype. This chain connects TRBV25-1 to TRBJ2-3, with a possible D match to TRBD2 (6 bases). The germline CDR1 and CDR2 sequences are MGHDK and SYGVNS. CDR3 length: 13 residues. Trimming took off 3 bases at V and 7 bases at J, with 11 bases between the two ends. The CDR3 is CASSDGGRYTQYF. CDR3 nucleotides: TGTGCCAGCAGTGACGGGGGTAGATATACGCAGTATTTT.

With regard to this clonotype: One base away lies a much larger clone, so this may be a sequencing read error. The rearrangement joins TRBV4-2 to TRBJ2-5, with a tentative D call TRBD2 (6 bases). The last part of the DNA fits TRBJ2-7 better; the J call may be wrong. CDR3 length: 16 residues. CDR1 and CDR2 (germline): LGHNA, YNFKEQ. The CDR3 sequence: CASSQVLVGGVYEQYF. The CDR3 nucleotides read TGTGCCAGCAGCCAAGTCCTAGTGGGAGGAGTCTACGAGCAGTACTTC.

Only a few counts were recorded for this clonotype. The chain is built from TRBV11-2 and TRBJ1-4, with D unclear. The CDR3 runs to 15 residues. V lost 6 bases to trimming and J lost 6 bases, with 17 bases between them. Germline lookup yields CDR1 SGHAT and CDR2 FQNNGV. The CDR3 sequence is CASSPGGFRDEKLFF. In DNA form, the CDR3 reads TGTGCCAGCAGTCCCGGCGGGTTTAGGGATGAAAAACTGTTTTTT.

This clonotype was observed many times. This chain links TRBV20-1 with TRBJ1-2, with 9 positions matching TRBD1. The V and J ends lost 5 bases and 7 bases, in that order; junction bases with no gene match: 11. CDR1 is DFQATT and CDR2 is SNEGSKA in the germline V gene (reference sequence). This CDR3 comprises 14 residues. The CDR3 DNA sequence: TGCAGTGCTGCGCGACAGGGGGATTTCGGTGGCTACACCTTC. Its protein product is CSAARQGDFGGYTF.

This clonotype has more than one count but fewer than ten. V and J are TRBV2 and TRBJ2-3; D call uncertain. With 4 bases removed from V and 4 bases from J, the gap between germline ends came to 9 bases. The V gene's germline CDR1 is SNHLY and CDR2 FYNNEI. CDR3 length: 13 amino acids. CDR3: CASSGVRSDTQYF. The CDR3 DNA is TGTGCCAGCAGTGGGGTCCGGTCAGATACGCAGTATTTT.

This clonotype was seen a handful of times. The V and J genes are TRBV28 and TRBJ2-3; D perhaps matches TRBD2 (6 bases). Trimming shortened V by 4 bases and J by 4 bases, and 21 bases separated the two germline ends. CDR1 MDHEN and CDR2 SYDVKM come from the germline V gene. The CDR3 spans 17 residues. CDR3 sequence: CASSSPPTSRIADTQYF. The CDR3 DNA reads as TGTGCCAGCAGTTCCCCGCCGACTAGTCGGATAGCAGATACGCAGTATTTT.

The V gene is TRBV30, the J gene TRBJ2-7, with D maybe TRBD2 (5 bases). Germline CDR1 reads GTSNPN; CDR2 reads SVGIG (reference sequence). The CDR3 consists of 14 residues. V lost 0 bases, J lost 5 bases, and 14 bases lay in between. The CDR3 nucleotides are TGTGCCTGGAGTGTACTGTTGTATAGCGACGAGCAGTACTTC. Translated, it gives CAWSVLLYSDEQYF.

This clonotype has more than one count but fewer than ten. CDR3 DNA: TGTGCCAGCAGTGAAAACAGGGGGAACACTGAAGCTTTCTTT. Translating it yields CASSENRGNTEAFF. The chain recombines TRBV6-5 with TRBJ1-1, with 7 bases lining up with TRBD1. Germline V lookup: CDR1 MNHEY, CDR2 SVGAGI. The CDR3 consists of 14 residues. The ends lost 5 bases at V and 1 base at J; junction bases unmatched: 4.

The chain uses TRBV20-1 and TRBJ1-4; D is unresolved. Germline V gene lookup returns CDR1 DFQATT and CDR2 SNEGSKA (reference sequence). This CDR3 has 15 residues. V was pared by 1 base and J by 8 bases, with 17 bases between. CDR3 sequence reads: CSARGKKQYYEKLFF. The CDR3 DNA reads as TGCAGTGCTAGAGGGAAGAAGCAGTATTACGAAAAACTGTTTTTT.

V usage is TRBV20-1 and J usage is TRBJ2-5; the match to TRBD2 covers 9 bases. The better agreement between TRBJ2-7 and the DNA end casts doubt on the J call. The CDR3 covers 14 residues. The germline gives CDR1 DFQATT, CDR2 SNEGSKA (reference sequence). In DNA form, the CDR3 reads TGCAGTGCTAGAAATAGCGGGAGTGGTATCGAGCAGTACTTC. Protein product: CSARNSGSGIEQYF.